The 16 T cell receptor beta chains reported below all come from one sample, sequenced in a study of cytomegalovirus exposure and HLA in healthy donors. The protocol was immunoSEQ multiplex PCR, while the TCRdb copy is restricted to in-frame clones and leaves out a portion. The sample has about 120,000 clones; approximately 91% are singletons. The sample was PBMCs. The receptor source for this set is a woman aged 18-30 years in good health and CMV-seronegative.

The V gene is TRBV7-9, the J gene TRBJ2-5, with a weak D call TRBD1 (6 bases). The CDR3 runs to 13 residues. Germline V CDR1 and CDR2: SEHNR, FQNEAQ (reference sequence). The V end was cut by 5 bases, the J end by 5 bases, with 12 bases between. CDR3 in DNA: TGTGCCAGCAGCATGGACAGCACGGAGACCCAGTACTTC. Translated, it gives CASSMDSTETQYF.

The chain employs TRBV28 and TRBJ2-7, with 8 bases matching TRBD1. V shed 5 bases and J 4 bases; nucleotides not matched to a gene: 7. Germline V gene data show CDR1 as MDHEN and CDR2 as SYDVKM. This CDR3 contains 14 residues. The chain's CDR3 is CASSADRGRYEQYF. The DNA for the CDR3 is TGTGCCAGCAGTGCTGACAGGGGCCGATACGAGCAGTACTTC.

The J gene is TRBJ1-5, the V gene TRBV6-6; D might be TRBD1 (6 bases). The ends were cut back, 6 bases at V and 4 bases at J, with 13 bases in the middle. Germline CDR1 is MNHNY and CDR2 is SVGAGI (reference sequence). This CDR3 comprises 14 residues. The CDR3 sequence: CASRAGVGNQPQHF. For the CDR3, the DNA is TGTGCCAGCAGGGCAGGGGTAGGGAATCAGCCCCAGCATTTT.

The chain carries TRBV9 and TRBJ2-2; possibly TRBD2 for D (5 bases). Germline CDR1 is SGDLS and CDR2 is YYNGEE. CDR3 length: 13 amino acids. Trimming removed 1 base at V and 7 bases at J, with 8 bases between. CDR3 sequence: CASSVRDDGELFF. The CDR3 region has the DNA TGTGCCAGCAGCGTACGGGATGACGGGGAGCTGTTTTTT.

The chain employs TRBV10-3 and TRBJ2-7; TRBD1 aligns across 9 bases. Trimming took 6 bases from V and 4 from J; bases not matched to a gene: 1. Germline CDR1 and CDR2: ENHRY and SYGVKD. This CDR3 is built from 12 residues. CDR3 loop: CAIRGTGYEQYF. The CDR3 DNA reads as TGTGCCATCAGAGGGACAGGGTACGAGCAGTACTTC.

CDR3 sequence reads: CASSPPGLAEETQYF. The CDR3 DNA reads as TGTGCCAGCAGTCCCCCAGGGCTAGCGGAAGAGACCCAGTACTTC. The chain has TRBV28 and TRBJ2-5, with TRBD2 matching over 7 bases. The length of the CDR3 is 15 residues. Germline values: CDR1 MDHEN, CDR2 SYDVKM. V shed 5 bases and J 3 bases; nucleotides not matched to a gene: 9.

The chain is built from TRBV5-1 and TRBJ2-3; possibly TRBD2 for D (6 bases). Germline CDR1 and CDR2: SGHRS and YFSETQ. The CDR3 length is 16 residues. V lost 3 bases and J lost 0, with 14 bases in between. The CDR3 DNA follows: TGCGCCAGCAGCTGGCTAACTCGGGGGAGCACAGATACGCAGTATTTT. Protein product: CASSWLTRGSTDTQYF.

The chain combines TRBV27 with TRBJ2-7; 7 positions match TRBD1. With V trimmed by 5 bases and J by 1 base, 5 bases remained unmatched. The CDR3 length is 14 residues. Germline V gene sequence: CDR1 MNHEY, CDR2 SMNVEV (reference sequence). The CDR3, as DNA: TGTGCCAGCAGTGGACAGGACGGATCCTACGAGCAGTACTTC. Its protein is CASSGQDGSYEQYF.

The chain couples TRBV18 to TRBJ2-1; 7 positions agree with TRBD2. V lost 4 bases to trimming and J lost 7 bases; unmatched junction nucleotides: 10. The CDR3 totals 15 residues. The germline V gene has CDR1 KGHSH and CDR2 LQKENI. In nucleotides, the CDR3 is TGTGCCAGCTCACGGGAAAGACTAGCTGGAAATGAGCAGTTCTTC. It yields the protein CASSRERLAGNEQFF.

V gene TRBV5-6 combines with J gene TRBJ2-7; 8 bases are shared with TRBD1. The germline gives CDR1 SGHDT, CDR2 YYEEEE. This CDR3 is 14 amino acids long. J lost 2 bases, V lost 4 bases, and 5 bases had no gene match. DNA for the CDR3: TGTGCCAGCAGCGGACAGGGAGTTACCTACGAGCAGTACTTC. This encodes CASSGQGVTYEQYF.

V usage is TRBV14 and J usage is TRBJ2-5, with 9 bases identical to TRBD1. Unmatched junction bases numbered 4, after V lost 1 base and J lost 4 bases. The CDR3 covers 15 residues. Germline CDR1 is SGHDN and CDR2 is FVKESK. CDR3 loop: CASSQAGTGIETQYF. CDR3 DNA: TGTGCCAGCAGCCAAGCCGGGACAGGGATAGAGACCCAGTACTTC. The full variable domain, with the rest looked up from reference TRBV14 and TRBJ2-5, is EAGVTQFPSHSVIEKGQTVTLRCDPISGHDNLYWYRRVMGKEIKFLLHFVKESKQDESGMPNNRFLAERTGGTYSTLKVQPAELEDSGVYFCASSQAGTGIETQYFGPGTRLLVL.

This clone appeared a single time. The chain uses TRBV2 and TRBJ2-1; 13 nucleotides align to TRBD2. This CDR3 region has 15 residues. Germline values: CDR1 SNHLY, CDR2 FYNNEI. J gave up 7 bases and V 6 bases, and 6 bases lay outside the gene matches. The CDR3 DNA reads TGTGCCAGCAGCCGGACTAGCGGGAGCCAGAATGAGCAGTTCTTC. Its translation is CASSRTSGSQNEQFF.

The genes are TRBV30 and TRBJ1-2; D may be TRBD1 (5 bases). V was shortened by 5 bases and J by 8 bases, with 15 bases between the two germline ends. The CDR3 sequence is 12 residues long. The germline CDR1 and CDR2 sequences are GTSNPN and SVGIG (reference sequence). The CDR3 loop reads CAWSRDVGGYTF. DNA of the CDR3: TGTGCCTGGTCGCGGGACGTGGGAGGCTACACCTTC.

The chain has TRBV28 and TRBJ1-5, with 8 bases matching TRBD1. Trimming cost V 6 bases and J 4 bases; bases outside gene matches: 8. The germline V gene has CDR1 MDHEN and CDR2 SYDVKM. The CDR3 loop spans 15 amino acids. The CDR3 DNA is TGTGCCAGCAGACGACGAAACAGGGGGAATCAGCCCCAGCATTTT. Its protein product is CASRRRNRGNQPQHF.

This clone has a handful of counts. This sequence joins TRBV5-1 and TRBJ2-7; D might be TRBD2 (5 bases). The V end was cut by 0 bases, the J end by 3 bases, with 10 bases between. The CDR3 is 14 amino acids. Germline CDR1 reads SGHRS; CDR2 reads YFSETQ. The CDR3 nucleotides are TGCGCCAGCAGCTTGGACGCGGGTTACTACGAGCAGTACTTC. Translation: CASSLDAGYYEQYF.

This clone is a singleton in its sample. CDR3 sequence (DNA): TGTGCCAGCAGCTTAGGGGGCGCGCGGGCCAACGTCCTGACTTTC. Translating gives CASSLGGARANVLTF. The chain uses TRBV7-6 and TRBJ2-6; D possibly corresponds to TRBD1 (5 bases). From germline, CDR1 is SGHVS and CDR2 FNYEAQ. The CDR3 consists of 15 residues. The ends were cut back, 1 base at V and 5 bases at J, with 9 bases in the middle.